Below are 30 T cell receptor beta chains sequenced from a single sample in a study of blood T cell repertoires in COVID-19. Using immunoSEQ multiplex PCR, the repertoire was profiled, and TCRdb retains in-frame clones only, with some absent. This sample has a few hundred thousand clones, with about 85% found just once. The sample taken for sequencing was peripheral blood. The receptors stem from a woman between 18 and 29 years old who had recovered from COVID-19.

This chain connects TRBV7-3 to TRBJ2-3; 14 nucleotides align to TRBD2. The ends lost 5 bases at V and 1 base at J; junction bases unmatched: 2. This CDR3 has 16 amino acids. From germline, CDR1 is SGHTA and CDR2 FQGTGA. The CDR3: CASSRLAGGGTDTQYF. The CDR3 region has the DNA TGTGCCAGCAGCCGACTAGCGGGAGGGGGCACAGATACGCAGTATTTT.

Concerning this clone itself: The same CDR3 arises from other DNA sequences in this sample as well. This chain joins TRBV6-5 and TRBJ2-3, with unresolved D. The CDR3 is made up of 13 amino acids. In germline, CDR1 is MNHEY, CDR2 SVGAGI. V lost 2 bases and J lost 1, with 4 bases in between. The CDR3 DNA follows: TGTGCCAGCAGTTACCGGGGCACAGATACGCAGTATTTT. As protein: CASSYRGTDTQYF.

The chain's CDR3 is CASSSLQGLSGSGRRNEQFF. In nucleotides, the CDR3 is TGTGCCAGCAGCAGCCTTCAGGGTTTATCGGGTAGCGGGAGGAGGAATGAGCAGTTCTTC. The chain joins TRBV6-6 to TRBJ2-1, with 10 bases lining up with TRBD2. V was clipped by 6 bases and J by 7 bases; unmatched bases: 24. This CDR3 has 20 amino acids. CDR1 is MNHNY, CDR2 SVGAGI, per germline (reference sequence).

This clone came up once. The chain carries TRBV4-1 and TRBJ2-1, with 12 bases lining up with TRBD2. The CDR3 length is 16 residues. V trimming: 5 bases; J trimming: 4 bases; junction bases outside the gene matches: 6. The germline V gene encodes CDR1 MGHRA and CDR2 YSYEKL. CDR3 in amino acids: CASSSRLAGAYNEQFF. CDR3 nucleotides: TGCGCCAGCAGCTCCCGACTAGCGGGAGCGTACAATGAGCAGTTCTTC.

V and J are TRBV7-2 and TRBJ2-1; 7 nucleotides line up with TRBD1. The germline V gene encodes CDR1 SGHTA and CDR2 FQGNSA. The V gene end was trimmed by 5 bases and the J gene end by 3 bases; junction bases not matched to a gene: 10. CDR3 length: 16 amino acids. CDR3 sequence (DNA): TGTGCCAGCAGCGAAGGACAGGCGACTTACTACAATGAGCAGTTCTTC. Its translation: CASSEGQATYYNEQFF.

The chain has TRBV3-1 (or the pseudogene TRBV3-2) and TRBJ1-1; 7 bases are shared with TRBD1. Unmatched junction bases numbered 5, after V lost 4 bases and J lost 6 bases. Germline CDR1 LGHDT, CDR2 YNNKEL (reference sequence). CDR3 length equals 13 residues. The CDR3 nucleotides are TGTGCCAGCAGCCGCAAAGGGGGCGCTGAAGCTTTCTTT. This translates into CASSRKGGAEAFF.

This clone was observed a few times. The V and J genes are TRBV5-1 and TRBJ1-2; D uncertain. Trimming left V 0 bases short and J 4 bases short, with 10 bases between. The CDR3 covers 14 residues. The V gene's germline CDR1 is SGHRS and CDR2 YFSETQ. The CDR3 DNA sequence: TGCGCCAGCAGCTTGGAGGCGGCTACCTATGGCTACACCTTC. Translation gives CASSLEAATYGYTF. Supplemented by reference TRBV5-1 and TRBJ1-2, the full variable domain reads KAGVTQTPRYLIKTRGQQVTLSCSPISGHRSVSWYQQTPGQGLQFLFEYFSETQRNKGNFPGRFSGRQFSNSRSEMNVSTLELGDSALYLCASSLEAATYGYTFGSGTRLTVV.

The chain has TRBV2 and TRBJ1-2, with TRBD1 identical over 10 bases. Germline V lookup: CDR1 SNHLY, CDR2 FYNNEI. The CDR3 has 15 residues. The V and J ends lost 5 bases and 5 bases, in that order; junction bases with no gene match: 8. CDR3 loop: CASSSGTGAQYGYTF. The CDR3 DNA is TGTGCCAGCAGTTCCGGGACAGGGGCTCAGTATGGCTACACCTTC.

V gene TRBV19 combines with J gene TRBJ1-1; D is ambiguous. In germline, CDR1 is LNHDA, CDR2 SQIVND (reference sequence). This CDR3 is 13 amino acids long. The V and J ends lost 5 bases and 8 bases respectively, with 15 bases between them. CDR3 loop: CASSSPPGGEAFF. The CDR3 coding sequence is TGTGCCAGTAGTTCCCCCCCGGGAGGCGAAGCTTTCTTT.

This sequence joins TRBV30 and TRBJ2-7; 12 bases match TRBD2. The CDR3 loop spans 16 amino acids. Germline V gene sequence: CDR1 GTSNPN, CDR2 SVGIG (reference sequence). J was trimmed by 7 bases and V by 1 base; bases with no gene match: 11. CDR3 nucleotide sequence: TGTGCCTGGAGTGGGGAGGCTAGCGGGAGGGCGGTGGAGCAGTACTTC. Encoded protein: CAWSGEASGRAVEQYF.

This sequence joins TRBV6-6 and TRBJ2-5; no definite D call. CDR1 is MNHNY and CDR2 is SVGAGI in the germline V gene (reference sequence). The CDR3 is 13 residues long. Trimming removed 7 bases at V and 5 bases at J, with 14 bases between. The CDR3 region has the DNA TGTGCCAGCAACCCGACGGGTTGGGAGACCCAGTACTTC. Residues: CASNPTGWETQYF.

The chain employs TRBV11-2 and TRBJ1-1, with 9 nucleotides matching TRBD1. CDR1 SGHAT and CDR2 FQNNGV come from the germline V gene. J lost 5 bases, V lost 3 bases, and 4 bases had no gene match. The CDR3 has 14 amino acids. CDR3 bases: TGTGCCAGCAGCTTTACGGGACAGGGTACTGAAGCTTTCTTT. This encodes CASSFTGQGTEAFF.

This clone has a handful of counts. The rearrangement joins TRBV29-1 to TRBJ1-1, with no clear D. Germline values: CDR1 SQVTM, CDR2 ANQGSEA. V gave up 7 bases and J gave up 2 bases, with 5 bases separating them. The CDR3 sequence is 10 residues long. CDR3 amino acids: CSDSNTEAFF. The CDR3 nucleotides read TGCAGCGACTCCAACACTGAAGCTTTCTTT.

The genes are TRBV30 and TRBJ2-5; D perhaps matches TRBD2 (6 bases). The V gene's germline CDR1 is GTSNPN and CDR2 SVGIG (reference sequence). Trimming left V 4 bases short and J 3 bases short, with 15 bases between. The CDR3 covers 14 residues. CDR3 in DNA: TGTGCCTGGACTCTCGGGGGACCGAAAGAGACCCAGTACTTC. Encoded protein: CAWTLGGPKETQYF.

The chain is built from TRBV9 and TRBJ2-3; D is perhaps TRBD1 (6 bases). Germline V lookup: CDR1 SGDLS, CDR2 YYNGEE. The V end was cut by 3 bases, the J end by 0 bases, with 14 bases between. The CDR3 is 16 amino acids. The CDR3 loop is CASSAGQGPSTDTQYF. The CDR3 DNA is TGTGCCAGCAGCGCGGGGCAGGGGCCAAGCACAGATACGCAGTATTTT.

The chain uses TRBV6-5 and TRBJ2-2; 8 nucleotides agree with TRBD2. Germline CDR1 reads MNHEY; CDR2 reads SVGAGI. V was clipped by 5 bases and J by 6 bases; unmatched bases: 5. This CDR3 comprises 14 residues. This CDR3 reads CASSKGLEAGELFF. In DNA form, the CDR3 reads TGTGCCAGCAGTAAGGGACTAGAGGCCGGGGAGCTGTTTTTT.

DNA of the CDR3: TGTGCCAGCAGCTTAGCGGCTAGCGGGTTAGCCGAGCAGTACTTC. Its translation is CASSLAASGLAEQYF. The V and J genes are TRBV7-6 and TRBJ2-7; 8 bases line up with TRBD2. CDR3 length: 15 amino acids. CDR1 and CDR2 from the germline V gene are SGHVS and FNYEAQ. Unmatched junction bases numbered 7, after V lost 0 bases and J lost 6 bases.

The chain couples TRBV24-1 to TRBJ2-1; 7 bases are shared with TRBD2. V lost 0 bases to trimming and J lost 0 bases; unmatched junction nucleotides: 7. Germline CDR1 KGHDR, CDR2 SFDVKD. The CDR3 extends over 18 amino acids. The CDR3 sequence is CATSDLGAGGSSYNEQFF. In DNA form, the CDR3 reads TGTGCCACCAGTGATTTGGGGGCGGGCGGGAGCTCCTACAATGAGCAGTTCTTC.

Concerning this clone itself: Germline is not matched at one junction end, which may reflect a read error. This chain uses TRBV2 with TRBJ2-7; tentatively, D is TRBD1 (5 bases). Germline V gene lookup returns CDR1 SNHLY and CDR2 FYNNEI. CDR3 length: 14 amino acids. Here the CDR3 reads CASREDRGGYEQYF. In DNA, the CDR3 is TGTGCCAGCAGAGAAGATAGGGGCGGTTACGAGCAGTACTTC. The full variable domain, completed using reference TRBV2 and TRBJ2-7, is EPEVTQTPSHQVTQMGQEVILRCVPISNHLYFYWYRQILGQKVEFLVSFYNNEISEKSEIFDDQFSVERPDGSNFTLKIRSTKLEDSAMYFCASREDRGGYEQYFGPGTRLTVT.

The chain employs TRBV11-2 and TRBJ2-5; 12 bases match TRBD1. The germline gives CDR1 SGHAT, CDR2 FQNNGV. The V and J ends lost 2 bases and 5 bases, in that order; junction bases with no gene match: 6. This CDR3 has 16 amino acids. The CDR3 loop reads CASSLKGQGAWETQYF. The CDR3 nucleotides read TGTGCCAGCAGCTTAAAGGGACAGGGGGCATGGGAGACCCAGTACTTC.

CDR3 in DNA: TGTGCCAGCAACCAACAGGGATGGGCCTACGAGCAGTACTTC. As protein: CASNQQGWAYEQYF. The chain links TRBV2 to TRBJ2-7, with D possibly being TRBD1 (6 bases). The ends were cut back, 7 bases at V and 2 bases at J, with 15 bases in the middle. The V gene's germline CDR1 is SNHLY and CDR2 FYNNEI. This CDR3 has 14 residues.

This chain connects TRBV6-5 to TRBJ1-1; the D is unclear. There are 14 residues in the CDR3. Germline CDR1 and CDR2: MNHEY and SVGAGI. V shed 0 bases and J shed 1 base, with 6 bases lying between them. The CDR3 loop reads CASSYSAKNTEAFF. DNA of the CDR3: TGTGCCAGCAGTTACTCAGCGAAGAACACTGAAGCTTTCTTT.

The DNA of the CDR3 is TGTGCCAGTAGTATAGTAGTCCTCTCCTACAATGAGCAGTTCTTC. Protein sequence: CASSIVVLSYNEQFF. The rearrangement links TRBV19 to TRBJ2-1; no clear D gene. Per germline, CDR1 LNHDA and CDR2 SQIVND (reference sequence). The CDR3 loop spans 15 amino acids. V was pared by 1 base and J by 0 bases, with 7 bases between.

V is TRBV20-1 and J is TRBJ2-7; D gene uncertain. CDR1 is DFQATT, CDR2 SNEGSKA, per germline (reference sequence). The length of the CDR3 is 11 residues. Between the trimmed V and J ends, which lost 1 base and 5 bases, there was a span of 6 bases. The CDR3 spells CSARVANEQYF. Written as DNA, the CDR3 is TGCAGTGCTAGAGTAGCAAACGAGCAGTACTTC.

The chain uses TRBV25-1 and TRBJ2-2; maybe TRBD1 (5 bases). The germline CDR1 and CDR2 sequences are MGHDK and SYGVNS. The V gene lost 1 base and the J gene lost 0 bases, with 12 bases spanning the gap. This CDR3 is built from 17 residues. Here the CDR3 DNA reads TGTGCCAGCAGTGAATTTAAACAGGTCCCGAACACCGGGGAGCTGTTTTTT. It is translated as CASSEFKQVPNTGELFF.

The chain uses TRBV5-1 and TRBJ2-7; a weak D match, TRBD2 (7 bases). V lost 4 bases, J lost 1 base, and 12 bases lay in between. Germline CDR1 and CDR2: SGHRS and YFSETQ. This CDR3 contains 14 residues. The CDR3 here is CASSGRDTSYEQYF. CDR3 bases: TGCGCCAGCAGCGGGAGGGACACTTCCTACGAGCAGTACTTC.

The CDR3 spells CATSIRTPRQETQYF. The CDR3 region has the DNA TGTGCCACCAGTATCCGGACTCCGAGGCAAGAGACCCAGTACTTC. The chain carries TRBV24-1 and TRBJ2-5, with D perhaps TRBD2 (5 bases). V lost 6 bases to trimming and J lost 2 bases, with 15 bases between them. The CDR3 loop spans 15 amino acids. Germline CDR1 KGHDR, CDR2 SFDVKD.

V and J are TRBV7-7 and TRBJ2-1; TRBD1 matches 9 bases. Germline V lookup: CDR1 SSHAT, CDR2 FNYEAQ (reference sequence). V trimming: 4 bases; J trimming: 8 bases; junction bases outside the gene matches: 6. The CDR3 spans 14 residues. For the CDR3, the DNA is TGTGCCAGCAGCTCCGGGACAGGGTACGATGAGCAGTTCTTC. This encodes CASSSGTGYDEQFF.

This clone has only one observation. CDR3 bases: TGCGCCAGCAGCTTGGCCCCTAGCGGGAGTTTAAATGAGCAGTTCTTC. Residues: CASSLAPSGSLNEQFF. The chain uses TRBV5-1 and TRBJ2-1; 10 nucleotides agree with TRBD2. The CDR3 runs 16 residues. Germline CDR1 and CDR2: SGHRS and YFSETQ. Losses at the gene ends were 0 bases for V and 7 bases for J; bases not matched to a gene: 7.

The chain links TRBV5-1 to TRBJ2-3, with 9 positions matching TRBD2. Trimming cost V 2 bases and J 2 bases; bases outside gene matches: 3. CDR1 is SGHRS and CDR2 is YFSETQ in the germline V gene. The CDR3 totals 15 residues. The CDR3 sequence is CASSFSGRFTDTQYF. Written as DNA, the CDR3 is TGCGCCAGCAGCTTTAGCGGGAGATTCACAGATACGCAGTATTTT. The entire variable domain, with the rest obtained from reference TRBV5-1 and TRBJ2-3, is as follows: KAGVTQTPRYLIKTRGQQVTLSCSPISGHRSVSWYQQTPGQGLQFLFEYFSETQRNKGNFPGRFSGRQFSNSRSEMNVSTLELGDSALYLCASSFSGRFTDTQYFGPGTRLTVL.